This T cell receptor (beta chain) was recorded in a study of human T cells and chemical hapten exposure. Study in general: Enrolled patients were predominantly female and had alopecia areata, totalis or universalis.

Germline V lookup: CDR1 SGHRS, CDR2 YFSETQ. This CDR3 comprises 14 residues. The V gene end was trimmed by 0 bases and the J gene end by 3 bases; junction bases not matched to a gene: 0. This clonotype was counted a few times. The target antigen is unknown. Individual cDNA molecules had unique molecular identifiers attached to them by the library. TCRdb passed the RACE reads through MiXCR, listing each CDR3 protein once. The sample contains 100,000 to 120,000 distinct CDR3 sequences, approximately 36% of which appear only once. The time point was: patch test 3, about 24 weeks after DPC sensitization. Treatment noted: therapeutic diphenylcyclopropenone sensitization with weekly scalp DPC. Alopecia patients deemed DPC-suitable, aged 18 to 70, excluding pregnancy. Study findings and constraints: TCRs exceeding 1 in 1000 frequency stayed unchanged with DPC sensitization.

This chain connects TRBV5-1 to TRBJ1-2, with 9 bases matching TRBD1. This receptor was identified in a man aged 40-49 years with alopecia areata. Some clones in this sample may be carry-over from other donors' samples. The sample here was whole blood, taken in connection with sensitization to the hapten diphenylcyclopropenone (DPC). The CDR3 nucleotides are TGCGCCAGCAGCTTGGGGGACAGGGACTATGGCTACACCTTC. Translated: CASSLGDRDYGYTF.